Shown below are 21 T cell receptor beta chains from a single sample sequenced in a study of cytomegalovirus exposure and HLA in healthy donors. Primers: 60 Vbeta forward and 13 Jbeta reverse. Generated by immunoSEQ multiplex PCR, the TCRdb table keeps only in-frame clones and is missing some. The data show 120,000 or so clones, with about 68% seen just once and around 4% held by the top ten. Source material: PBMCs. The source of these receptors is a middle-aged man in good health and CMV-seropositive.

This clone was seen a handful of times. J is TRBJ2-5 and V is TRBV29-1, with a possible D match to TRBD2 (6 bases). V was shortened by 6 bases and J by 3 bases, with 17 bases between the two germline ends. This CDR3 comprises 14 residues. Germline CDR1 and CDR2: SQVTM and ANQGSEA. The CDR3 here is CSVQRGGGKETQYF. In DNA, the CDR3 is TGCAGCGTCCAAAGAGGTGGCGGGAAAGAGACCCAGTACTTC.

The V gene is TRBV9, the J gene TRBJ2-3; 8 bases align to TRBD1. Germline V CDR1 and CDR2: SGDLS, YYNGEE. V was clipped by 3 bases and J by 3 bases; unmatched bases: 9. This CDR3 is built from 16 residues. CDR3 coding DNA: TGTGCCAGCAGCGCTCAATCGGGACAGGATACAGATACGCAGTATTTT. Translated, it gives CASSAQSGQDTDTQYF.

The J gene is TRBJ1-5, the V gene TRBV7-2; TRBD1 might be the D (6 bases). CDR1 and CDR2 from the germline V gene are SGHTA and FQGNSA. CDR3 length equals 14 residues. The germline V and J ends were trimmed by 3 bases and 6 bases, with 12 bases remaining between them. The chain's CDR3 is CASSFGGAGQPQHF. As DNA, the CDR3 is TGTGCCAGCAGCTTTGGGGGGGCGGGTCAGCCCCAGCATTTT.

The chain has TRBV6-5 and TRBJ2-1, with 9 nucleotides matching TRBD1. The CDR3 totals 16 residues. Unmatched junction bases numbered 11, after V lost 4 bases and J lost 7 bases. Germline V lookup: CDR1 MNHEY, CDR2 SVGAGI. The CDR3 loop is CASSLDRGTGRNEQFF. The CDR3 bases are TGTGCCAGCAGTTTAGATCGCGGGACAGGGAGGAATGAGCAGTTCTTC.

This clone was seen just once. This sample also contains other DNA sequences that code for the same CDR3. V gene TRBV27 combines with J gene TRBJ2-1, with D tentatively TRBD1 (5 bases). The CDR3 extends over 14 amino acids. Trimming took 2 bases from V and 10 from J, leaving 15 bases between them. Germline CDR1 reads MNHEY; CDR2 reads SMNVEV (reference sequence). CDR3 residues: CASSLGAGSNEQFF. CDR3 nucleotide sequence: TGTGCCAGCAGTTTAGGGGCCGGGTCCAACGAGCAGTTCTTC.

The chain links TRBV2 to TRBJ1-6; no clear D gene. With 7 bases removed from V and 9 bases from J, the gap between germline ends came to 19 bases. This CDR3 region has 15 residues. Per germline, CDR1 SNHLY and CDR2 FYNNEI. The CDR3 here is CASIEAQTLSSPLHF. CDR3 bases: TGTGCCAGCATTGAGGCCCAGACACTCAGTTCACCCCTCCACTTT.

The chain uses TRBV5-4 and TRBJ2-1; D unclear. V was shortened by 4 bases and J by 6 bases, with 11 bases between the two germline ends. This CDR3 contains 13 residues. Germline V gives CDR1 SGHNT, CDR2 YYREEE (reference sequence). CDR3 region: CASSKPGSNEQFF. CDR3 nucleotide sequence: TGTGCCAGCAGCAAGCCGGGTTCCAATGAGCAGTTCTTC.

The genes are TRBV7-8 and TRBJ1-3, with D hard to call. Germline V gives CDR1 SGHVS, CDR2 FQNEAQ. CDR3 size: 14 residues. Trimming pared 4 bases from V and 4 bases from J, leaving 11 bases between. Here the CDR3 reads CASSWSPEGNTIYF. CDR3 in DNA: TGTGCCAGCAGCTGGAGCCCCGAGGGAAACACCATATATTTT.

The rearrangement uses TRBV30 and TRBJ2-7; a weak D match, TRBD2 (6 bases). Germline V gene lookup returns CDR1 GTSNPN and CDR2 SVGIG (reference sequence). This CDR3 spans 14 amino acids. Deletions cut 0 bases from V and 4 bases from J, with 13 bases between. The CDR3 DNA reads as TGTGCCTGGAGTGTACGGGGGACCACTTACGAGCAGTACTTC. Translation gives CAWSVRGTTYEQYF.

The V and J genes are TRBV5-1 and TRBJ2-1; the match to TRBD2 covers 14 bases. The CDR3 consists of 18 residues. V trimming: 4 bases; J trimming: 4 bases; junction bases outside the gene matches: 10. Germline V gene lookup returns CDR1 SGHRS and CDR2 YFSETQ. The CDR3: CASSAGLAGVVGYNEQFF. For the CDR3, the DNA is TGCGCCAGCAGCGCGGGACTAGCGGGGGTAGTTGGATACAATGAGCAGTTCTTC.

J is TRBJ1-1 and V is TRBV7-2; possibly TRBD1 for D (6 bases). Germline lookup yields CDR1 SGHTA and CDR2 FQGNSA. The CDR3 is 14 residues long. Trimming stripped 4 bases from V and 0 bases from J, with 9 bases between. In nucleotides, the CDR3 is TGTGCCAGCAGCTCCGGGACACTGAACACTGAAGCTTTCTTT. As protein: CASSSGTLNTEAFF.

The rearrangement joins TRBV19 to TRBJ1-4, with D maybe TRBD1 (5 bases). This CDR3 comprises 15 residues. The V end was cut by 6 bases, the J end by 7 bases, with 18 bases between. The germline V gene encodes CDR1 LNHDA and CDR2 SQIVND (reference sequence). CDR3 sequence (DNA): TGTGCCAGTAGACCCCTAGGACAAATGGGTGAAAAACTGTTTTTT. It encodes CASRPLGQMGEKLFF. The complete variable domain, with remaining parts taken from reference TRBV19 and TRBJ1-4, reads DGGITQSPKYLFRKEGQNVTLSCEQNLNHDAMYWYRQDPGQGLRLIYYSQIVNDFQKGDIAEGYSVSREKKESFPLTVTSAQKNPTAFYLCASRPLGQMGEKLFFGSGTQLSVL.

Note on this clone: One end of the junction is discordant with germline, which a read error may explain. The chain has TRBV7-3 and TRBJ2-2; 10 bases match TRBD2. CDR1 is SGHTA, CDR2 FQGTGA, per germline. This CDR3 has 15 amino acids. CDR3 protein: CSSSFSSGSTGELFF. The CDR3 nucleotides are TGTTCCAGCAGCTTCTCTAGCGGGAGCACCGGGGAGCTGTTTTTT. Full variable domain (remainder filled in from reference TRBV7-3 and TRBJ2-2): GAGVSQTPSNKVTEKGKYVELRCDPISGHTALYWYRQSLGQGPEFLIYFQGTGAADDSGLPNDRFFAVRPEGSVSTLKIQRTERGDSAVYLCSSSFSSGSTGELFFGEGSRLTVL.

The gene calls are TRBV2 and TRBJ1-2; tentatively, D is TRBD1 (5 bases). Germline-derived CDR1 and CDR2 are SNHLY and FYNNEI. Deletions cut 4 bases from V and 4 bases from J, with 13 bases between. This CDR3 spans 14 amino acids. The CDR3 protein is CASSAQGGIYGYTF. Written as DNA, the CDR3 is TGTGCCAGCAGTGCGCAGGGCGGTATCTATGGCTACACCTTC.

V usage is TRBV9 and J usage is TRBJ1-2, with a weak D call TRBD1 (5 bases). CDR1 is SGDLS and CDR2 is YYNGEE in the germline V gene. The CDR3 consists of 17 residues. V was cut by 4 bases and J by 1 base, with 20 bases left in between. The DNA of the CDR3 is TGTGCCAGCAGCCTTGGATTTTACAGGAGCAATAACTATGGCTACACCTTC. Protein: CASSLGFYRSNNYGYTF.

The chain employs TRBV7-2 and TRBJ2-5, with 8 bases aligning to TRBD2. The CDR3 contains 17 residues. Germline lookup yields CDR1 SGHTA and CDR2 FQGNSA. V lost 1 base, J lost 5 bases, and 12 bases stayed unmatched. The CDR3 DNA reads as TGTGCCAGCAGCTTAGGTGATCTAGCGGGTACAAGGGAGACCCAGTACTTC. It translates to CASSLGDLAGTRETQYF. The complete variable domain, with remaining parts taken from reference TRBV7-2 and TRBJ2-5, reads GAGVSQSPSNKVTEKGKDVELRCDPISGHTALYWYRQSLGQGLEFLIYFQGNSAPDKSGLPSDRFSAERTGGSVSTLTIQRTQQEDSAVYLCASSLGDLAGTRETQYFGPGTRLLVL.

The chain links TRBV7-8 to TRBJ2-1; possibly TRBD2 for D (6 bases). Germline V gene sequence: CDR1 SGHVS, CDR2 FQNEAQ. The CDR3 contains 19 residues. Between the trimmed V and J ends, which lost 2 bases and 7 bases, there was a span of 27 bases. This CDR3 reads CASSLYPRRGEVSMNEQFF. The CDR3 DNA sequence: TGTGCCAGCAGCTTATACCCCCGGCGGGGTGAGGTTTCTATGAATGAGCAGTTCTTC.

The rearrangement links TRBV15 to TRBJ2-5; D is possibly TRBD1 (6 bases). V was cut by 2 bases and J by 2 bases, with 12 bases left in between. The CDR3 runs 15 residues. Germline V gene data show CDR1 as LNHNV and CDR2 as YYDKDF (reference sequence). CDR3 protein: CATSRSPGVQETQYF. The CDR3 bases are TGTGCCACCAGCAGATCCCCAGGGGTACAAGAGACCCAGTACTTC.

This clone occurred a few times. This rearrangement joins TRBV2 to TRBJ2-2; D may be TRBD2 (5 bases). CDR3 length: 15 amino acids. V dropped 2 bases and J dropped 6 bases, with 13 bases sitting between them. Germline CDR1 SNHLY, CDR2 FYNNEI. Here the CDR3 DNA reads TGTGCCAGCAGTGAAAGGCGGCTAGCTGCCGGGGAGCTGTTTTTT. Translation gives CASSERRLAAGELFF.

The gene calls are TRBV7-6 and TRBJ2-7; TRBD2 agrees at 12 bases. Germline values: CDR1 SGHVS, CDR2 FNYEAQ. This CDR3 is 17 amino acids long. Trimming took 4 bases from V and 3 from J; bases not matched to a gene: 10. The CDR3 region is CASSSQLAGGPLYEQYF. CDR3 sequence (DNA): TGTGCCAGCAGCTCACAACTAGCGGGAGGCCCCCTCTACGAGCAGTACTTC.

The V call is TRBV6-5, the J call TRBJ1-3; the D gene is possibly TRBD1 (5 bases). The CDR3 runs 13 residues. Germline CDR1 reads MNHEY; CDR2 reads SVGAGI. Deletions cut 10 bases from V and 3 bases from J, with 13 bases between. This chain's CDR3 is CATSTDLGNTIYF. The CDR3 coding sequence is TGTGCCACCTCGACAGACCTTGGAAACACCATATATTTT.